This TCR beta chain was captured by sequencing in a study of T cells in Graves' hyperthyroidism and ophthalmopathy. Study-wide results and limits: Most thyroid-expanded clonotypes above 0.001 were also found in blood.

TCR beta CDR3 regions were amplified from RNA. A set of HTBI primers served as the primers for a first-round RT-PCR of the TCR CDR3. Using its own MiXCR run on the multiplex PCR reads, TCRdb lists one record per CDR3 protein. Among 550,000 to 700,000 distinct CDR3 sequences listed, about 43% were seen once. Deletions cut 3 bases from V and 4 bases from J, with 12 bases between. The CDR3 covers 15 residues. Per the germline V gene, CDR1 is KGHSH and CDR2 is LQKENI. The sample holds a few counts of this clonotype. Its target is not known. The source material was peripheral blood or thyroid tissue (not recorded which). The rearrangement joins TRBV18 to TRBJ2-2; TRBD2 might be the D (6 bases). The TCR comes from an adult woman with Graves' disease, either hyperthyroidism or ophthalmopathy (not recorded which). CDR3 sequence reads: CASSPEGIFTGELFF. The DNA for the CDR3 is TGTGCCAGCTCACCGGAGGGAATCTTCACCGGGGAGCTGTTTTTT.